Reported below is one TCR beta chain. V lost 7 bases and J lost 3; bases outside the gene matches: 8. Germline CDR1 and CDR2: MNHNS and SASEGT. The CDR3 is 15 residues long. This entry is derived from a study of shared clonotypes between healthy human individuals. Assay: immunoSEQ multiplex PCR; the TCRdb copy retains only in-frame clones and omits some. The data hold hundreds of thousands of clones, with almost 97% observed a single time. This chain links TRBV6-1 with TRBJ2-7; 11 bases match TRBD2. This receptor was taken from a woman in her thirties in good health. Sequencing was carried out using naive CD4+ T cells sorted from blood. As to subset: CD45RA+ positively selected. The CDR3: CASNEGLADFYEQYF. The CDR3 DNA reads TGTGCCAGCAACGAGGGACTAGCGGACTTCTACGAGCAGTACTTC.